These T cell receptor beta chains were read from a single sample in a study of T cells in Graves' hyperthyroidism and ophthalmopathy. TCRdb analysed the multiplex PCR reads with MiXCR anew, one entry per CDR3 protein. There are approximately 590,000 distinct CDR3 sequences in the sample; about 45% occur only once, and just over 8% lies in the top ten. Source material: peripheral blood or thyroid tissue (not recorded which). These receptors originate from a woman aged 18-29 years with Graves' hyperthyroidism. Each CDR3 is given with its conserved first and last residue. A D gene is named only where the DNA matches it firmly. A clone size is listed for some rows: how often the clone was seen (once, few, many), or a class if it is expanded.

CDR3aa,CDR3nt,v_gene,abundance,d_gene,j_gene
CASSLRGQANTEALF,TGCGCCAGCAGCTTGCGTGGACAGGCGAACACTGAAGCTCTCTTT,TRBV5-1,NA,TRBD1,TRBJ1-1
CSILTGDRGTQYF,TGCAGCATCCTGACAGGGGATAGAGGGACCCAGTACTTC,TRBV29-1,NA,TRBD1,TRBJ2-5
CSARDRDWYQETQYF,TGCAGTGCTAGAGACAGGGACTGGTACCAAGAGACCCAGTACTTC,TRBV20-1,once,NA,TRBJ2-5
CSASRTGGISEQYF,TGCAGTGCTAGTCGGACAGGGGGCATCAGCGAGCAGTACTTC,TRBV20-1,few,TRBD1,TRBJ2-7
CASSHRGDLGYTF,TGTGCCAGCAGTCACCGGGGAGATTTAGGCTACACCTTC,TRBV12-3/TRBV12-4,NA,NA,TRBJ1-2
CASSSSSGSPKEQYF,TGTGCCAGCAGCTCCTCTAGCGGGAGTCCAAAGGAGCAGTACTTC,TRBV7-9,NA,TRBD2,TRBJ2-7
CSVGTHDGYGYTF,TGCAGCGTTGGCACTCATGACGGATATGGCTACACCTTC,TRBV29-1,NA,NA,TRBJ1-2
CAIRAGTGSSYEQYF,TGTGCCATCAGAGCCGGGACAGGGAGCTCCTACGAGCAGTACTTC,TRBV10-3,few,TRBD1,TRBJ2-7
CATSDSGSGANVLTF,TGTGCCACCAGTGATTCAGGGTCTGGGGCCAACGTCCTGACTTTC,TRBV24-1,many,NA,TRBJ2-6
CASSFRPPGQGNQPQHF,TGTGCCAGCAGTTTCCGACCACCGGGACAGGGCAATCAGCCCCAGCATTTT,TRBV27,NA,TRBD1,TRBJ1-5
CSVDPGDTGELFF,TGCAGCGTTGATCCGGGGGACACCGGGGAGCTGTTTTTT,TRBV29-1,NA,NA,TRBJ2-2
CASSGPARYYEQYF,TGTGCCAGCAGTGGCCCCGCTAGGTACTACGAGCAGTACTTC,TRBV2,many,NA,TRBJ2-7
CASSPEWVKTQYF,TGTGCCAGCAGCCCGGAGTGGGTGAAGACCCAGTACTTC,TRBV2,few,NA,TRBJ2-5
CASSFRGNTIYF,TGTGCCAGCAGCTTTCGGGGAAACACCATATATTTT,TRBV7-8,many,NA,TRBJ1-3
CATGGGEELFF,TGTGCCACCGGGGGCGGGGAAGAACTGTTTTTT,TRBV7-9,NA,NA,TRBJ1-4
CASSQLSREKLFF,TGTGCCAGCAGCCAACTTTCCCGGGAAAAACTGTTTTTT,TRBV7-9,NA,NA,TRBJ1-4
CASSPDTGTPLHF,TGTGCCAGCAGCCCTGACACCGGGACACCCCTCCACTTT,TRBV7-2,NA,NA,TRBJ1-6
CASSLRTTNTGELFF,TGTGCCAGCAGTCTCCGGACTACGAACACCGGGGAGCTGTTTTTT,TRBV7-2,few,NA,TRBJ2-2
CASSLIGDTYGYTF,TGTGCCAGCAGCTTAATCGGGGACACCTATGGCTACACCTTC,TRBV11-1,once,NA,TRBJ1-2
CASTPGWDEQYF,TGTGCCAGCACCCCGGGATGGGACGAGCAGTACTTC,TRBV10-3,few,NA,TRBJ2-7
CASSSNLGQVNTGELFF,TGTGCCAGCAGTTCAAATCTGGGACAGGTGAACACCGGGGAGCTGTTTTTT,TRBV7-9,NA,TRBD1,TRBJ2-2
CARSDSRGPNGYTF,TGTGCCAGAAGTGATAGCAGGGGGCCGAATGGCTACACCTTC,TRBV2,NA,TRBD1,TRBJ1-2
CATSDEGQNYGYTF,TGTGCCACCAGTGATGAGGGACAGAACTATGGCTACACCTTC,TRBV24-1,NA,TRBD1,TRBJ1-2
CATSRTVSGANVLTF,TGTGCCACCAGCAGGACAGTCTCTGGGGCCAACGTCCTGACTTTC,TRBV15,once,NA,TRBJ2-6
CASSYIRGTEAFF,TGTGCCAGCAGTTACATCAGGGGGACTGAAGCTTTCTTT,TRBV6-6,few,TRBD1,TRBJ1-1